This is a list of T cell receptor beta chains from one sample in a study of control samples from healthy donors and cancer patients. Sequencing used immunoSEQ multiplex PCR; TCRdb keeps in-frame clones, though not all of them. The sample records roughly 29,000 clones, around three quarters being singletons. Sequencing was performed on PBMCs. Source of these receptors: a man aged 55-75 years with head and neck cancer. CDR3s include the opening cysteine and the closing phenylalanine or tryptophan. A D gene is named only where the DNA matches it firmly. Some rows have no size entry. The others give once, few or many, or a class for an expanded clone.

j_call d_call clone_size v_call cdr3_nt cdr3_aa
TRBJ1-1 . . TRBV18 TGTGCCAGCTCATTGGACAGCAACACTGAAGCTTTCTTT CASSLDSNTEAFF
TRBJ2-2 . once TRBV7-9 TGTGCCAGCAGCTTAGAAGGGCTAAACAGTGGCGGGGAGCTGTTTTTT CASSLEGLNSGGELFF
TRBJ1-1 . . TRBV7-2 TGTGCCGGATTCCGGGGGGCTGGCACTGAAGCTTTCTTT CAGFRGAGTEAFF
TRBJ2-7 . . TRBV12-3/TRBV12-4 TGTGCCAGCAGTTCCGGCAGCTACGAGCAGTACTTC CASSSGSYEQYF
TRBJ2-7 TRBD1 . TRBV28 TGTGCCAGCAGCCTCCATGGGACAGGTTCGGGCGAGCAGTACTTC CASSLHGTGSGEQYF
TRBJ1-5 . once TRBV13 TGTGCCAGCAGCTTAGGGAGGCCAGCCGCCGGCAATCAGCCCCAGCATTTT CASSLGRPAAGNQPQHF
TRBJ2-1 TRBD2 . TRBV5-1 TGCGCCACCTCGCGACTAGCGGGAGCCTACAATGAGCAGTTCTTC CATSRLAGAYNEQFF
TRBJ2-7 . . TRBV7-9 TGTGCCAGCAGCTTAGACACCCGGGGGCAGTCCTACGAGCAGTACTTC CASSLDTRGQSYEQYF
TRBJ2-3 TRBD1 . TRBV5-1 TGCGCCAGCACCATGGACAGGGGTATGACAGATACGCAGTATTTT CASTMDRGMTDTQYF
TRBJ2-5 . few TRBV10-2 TGCGCCAGCAGGGGCAGGCGGACAGAGACCCAGTACTTC CASRGRRTETQYF